These 18 T cell receptor beta chains originate from one sample sequenced in a study of shared clonotypes between healthy human individuals. Naive CD8 populations comprised CD45RO-negative cells positively selected for CCR7, excluding terminally differentiated effector memory CD45RA+ cells. Sequencing used immunoSEQ multiplex PCR; TCRdb keeps in-frame clones, though not all of them. The sample contains approximately 840,000 clones, just over 95% of which appear only once. Sequencing was carried out using naive CD8+ T cells sorted from blood. These receptors were obtained from a man aged 30 to 45 in good health.

The chain uses TRBV11-2 and TRBJ2-2, with a tentative D call TRBD2 (5 bases). CDR1 is SGHAT, CDR2 FQNNGV, per germline. The V and J ends lost 1 base and 6 bases respectively, with 12 bases between them. The CDR3 contains 15 residues. CDR3 sequence: CASSLGRNGPGELFF. The CDR3 bases are TGTGCCAGCAGCTTAGGGAGGAACGGCCCCGGGGAGCTGTTTTTT.

The chain couples TRBV27 to TRBJ2-3; TRBD2 matches at 9 bases. Germline V gene lookup returns CDR1 MNHEY and CDR2 SMNVEV (reference sequence). The CDR3 is 19 residues long. After removal of 3 bases from V and 0 bases from J, the junction contained 13 bases not matched to a gene. CDR3 DNA sequence: TGTGCCAGCAGTTTGCGATGGCTAGCGGGACCCTCTAGCACAGATACGCAGTATTTT. It is translated as CASSLRWLAGPSSTDTQYF.

The chain has TRBV6-5 and TRBJ2-7, with D perhaps TRBD1 (5 bases). Per germline, CDR1 MNHEY and CDR2 SVGAGI. This CDR3 is built from 14 residues. V lost 2 bases and J lost 3, with 11 bases in between. CDR3 amino acids: CASSYSQGDYEQYF. DNA for the CDR3: TGTGCCAGCAGTTACAGTCAGGGCGACTACGAGCAGTACTTC.

J is TRBJ2-1 and V is TRBV7-3; weak D call: TRBD2 (6 bases). The length of the CDR3 is 13 residues. Germline values: CDR1 SGHTA, CDR2 FQGTGA. The V and J ends lost 5 bases and 7 bases respectively, with 12 bases between them. Here the CDR3 reads CASSARDWNEQFF. In DNA, the CDR3 is TGTGCCAGCAGCGCTAGGGACTGGAATGAGCAGTTCTTC.

The chain links TRBV11-2 to TRBJ2-7; tentative D call: TRBD2 (6 bases). V shed 2 bases and J shed 0 bases, with 11 bases lying between them. Germline V gene lookup returns CDR1 SGHAT and CDR2 FQNNGV. The CDR3 contains 15 residues. This chain's CDR3 is CASSLFGGSSYEQYF. The CDR3 DNA reads TGTGCCAGCAGCTTATTTGGGGGGAGCTCCTACGAGCAGTACTTC.

V gene TRBV28 combines with J gene TRBJ2-7, with D perhaps TRBD2 (6 bases). The germline gives CDR1 MDHEN, CDR2 SYDVKM. Between the trimmed V and J ends, which lost 6 bases and 0 bases, there was a span of 9 bases. The CDR3 is 13 residues long. The CDR3 is CASSGTDSYEQYF. The CDR3 nucleotides read TGTGCCAGCAGCGGGACTGACTCCTACGAGCAGTACTTC.

The genes are TRBV11-2 and TRBJ1-4; weak D call: TRBD1 (6 bases). Trimming stripped 1 base from V and 8 bases from J, with 14 bases between. Germline V gene sequence: CDR1 SGHAT, CDR2 FQNNGV. The CDR3 runs to 15 residues. In DNA form, the CDR3 reads TGTGCCAGCAGCTTAGGCCGGGGGGCTGGGGAAAAACTGTTTTTT. Protein product: CASSLGRGAGEKLFF.

The rearrangement links TRBV11-2 to TRBJ2-7; D is unresolved. CDR3 length: 14 residues. Between the trimmed V and J ends, which lost 5 bases and 3 bases, there was a span of 14 bases. Germline CDR1 reads SGHAT; CDR2 reads FQNNGV. The CDR3 region has the DNA TGTGCCAGCAGCCCCCCGTGGCTGATCTACGAGCAGTACTTC. The encoded protein is CASSPPWLIYEQYF. The variable domain in full, with the rest retrieved from reference TRBV11-2 and TRBJ2-7, is EAGVAQSPRYKIIEKRQSVAFWCNPISGHATLYWYQQILGQGPKLLIQFQNNGVVDDSQLPKDRFSAERLKGVDSTLKIQPAKLEDSAVYLCASSPPWLIYEQYFGPGTRLTVT.

This chain connects TRBV6-1 to TRBJ2-7, with 7 bases identical to TRBD2. Germline V lookup: CDR1 MNHNS, CDR2 SASEGT. V was pared by 2 bases and J by 5 bases, with 18 bases of the junction left unmatched. The CDR3 length is 18 residues. Here the CDR3 reads CASSETVWRTRDSHEQYF. In DNA form, the CDR3 reads TGTGCCAGCAGTGAAACAGTTTGGAGGACTAGGGATTCCCACGAGCAGTACTTC.

This sequence joins TRBV5-1 and TRBJ1-5; D gene ambiguous. The germline V gene has CDR1 SGHRS and CDR2 YFSETQ. V was trimmed by 6 bases and J by 4 bases, leaving 11 bases between them. CDR3 length: 13 residues. The CDR3 region is CASNSYTNQPQHF. CDR3 nucleotide sequence: TGCGCCAGCAATAGTTACACTAATCAGCCCCAGCATTTT.

The rearrangement uses TRBV28 and TRBJ2-1; D gene unclear. CDR1 and CDR2 (germline): MDHEN, SYDVKM. The CDR3 runs 11 residues. Trimming cost V 8 bases and J 9 bases, with 11 bases left between them. The CDR3 reads CASRGGVEQFF. CDR3 bases: TGTGCCAGCCGCGGTGGAGTTGAGCAGTTCTTC.

The chain carries TRBV5-5 and TRBJ2-7; D is uncertain. The V and J ends lost 0 bases and 4 bases respectively, with 11 bases between them. CDR1 and CDR2 from the germline V gene are SGHKS and YYEKEE (reference sequence). The CDR3 is made up of 14 amino acids. The CDR3 loop is CASSLEVGRYEQYF. The CDR3 coding sequence is TGTGCCAGCAGCTTGGAGGTAGGACGATACGAGCAGTACTTC.

V usage is TRBV18 and J usage is TRBJ1-4, with D perhaps matching TRBD1 (6 bases). CDR3 length equals 18 residues. With 3 bases removed from V and 0 bases from J, the gap between germline ends came to 17 bases. The germline V gene has CDR1 KGHSH and CDR2 LQKENI. This CDR3 reads CASSPYKQGSPTNEKLFF. The CDR3 DNA follows: TGTGCCAGCTCACCCTATAAACAGGGCAGTCCAACTAATGAAAAACTGTTTTTT.

This chain joins TRBV19 and TRBJ2-5, with 9 bases that match TRBD2. The germline V gene encodes CDR1 LNHDA and CDR2 SQIVND (reference sequence). The CDR3 totals 16 residues. With V trimmed by 6 bases and J by 0 bases, 8 bases remained unmatched. The CDR3 bases are TGTGCCAGTAGCAGTGGTACTAGCGGGCACCAAGAGACCCAGTACTTC. It codes for CASSSGTSGHQETQYF.

As DNA, the CDR3 is TGCGCCAGCAGCCAAGTCGGGACAGGGAGAACCGGGGAGCTGTTTTTT. Encoded protein: CASSQVGTGRTGELFF. The V and J genes are TRBV4-1 and TRBJ2-2; TRBD1 matches at 9 bases. After removal of 1 base from V and 5 bases from J, the junction contained 5 bases not matched to a gene. The CDR3 extends over 16 amino acids. Germline V CDR1 and CDR2: MGHRA, YSYEKL.

The chain carries TRBV7-9 and TRBJ2-7; possibly TRBD2 for D (5 bases). CDR3 length: 17 residues. Trimming removed 3 bases at V and 3 bases at J, with 21 bases between. Germline V gives CDR1 SEHNR, CDR2 FQNEAQ (reference sequence). The CDR3 DNA reads as TGTGCCAGCAGCTTTACGACCGGGGAAAGGAGGTTCTACGAGCAGTACTTC. Protein sequence: CASSFTTGERRFYEQYF.

The CDR3 DNA follows: TGTGCCAGCAGCCAAGTTGCCTACGAGCAGTACTTC. Protein product: CASSQVAYEQYF. The chain joins TRBV14 to TRBJ2-7; no definite D call. The germline CDR1 and CDR2 sequences are SGHDN and FVKESK. V shed 1 base and J shed 2 bases, with 3 bases lying between them. The CDR3 loop spans 12 amino acids.

The chain uses TRBV11-2 and TRBJ2-7; D is perhaps TRBD2 (6 bases). This CDR3 region has 14 residues. The germline V and J ends were trimmed by 4 bases and 0 bases, with 10 bases remaining between them. CDR1 is SGHAT, CDR2 FQNNGV, per germline. The DNA for the CDR3 is TGTGCCAGCAGCTCCGCGGGGCACTCCTACGAGCAGTACTTC. It is translated as CASSSAGHSYEQYF.